The 19 T cell receptor beta chains reported below all come from one sample, sequenced in a study of molecular identifiers for immune sequencing clone quantification (dated by TCRdb to the late 2010s). The library was built by means of PCR. Instrument on record: Illumina HiSeq 4000. TCRdb applied fastp at Q25 and MiXCR to the public reads, then kept only in-frame beta chains. One record per CDR3 amino acid sequence lists the most common genes and DNA. Recorded for this sample are some 13,000 distinct CDR3 sequences; approximately 15% of them occurred a single time. Of the sample, roughly 1.6% falls within the top ten clones. Sequencing was done on a sample of naive CD8+ T cells from blood, with Jurkat cell RNA spiked in. According to the study, the label for this sample's cell subset or site signals: FACS-sorted CD8+CD4-CCR7+CD45RA+ naive T cells. Receptor source: a human donor in good health. Some libraries in this study had Jurkat cell RNA spiked in.

This clonotype was counted ten times or more. The chain couples TRBV7-6 to TRBJ2-3; D unresolved. Per germline, CDR1 SGHVS and CDR2 FNYEAQ. The CDR3 consists of 15 residues. V was shortened by 5 bases and J by 7 bases, with 19 bases between the two germline ends. DNA for the CDR3: TGTGCCAGCAGCCCTGAGGTCCAGTCCTTGAATACGCAGTATTTT. It encodes CASSPEVQSLNTQYF.

V gene TRBV7-9 combines with J gene TRBJ1-1; the match to TRBD1 covers 11 bases. CDR3 length: 17 amino acids. From germline, CDR1 is SEHNR and CDR2 FQNEAQ (reference sequence). After removal of 5 bases from V and 1 base from J, the junction contained 9 bases not matched to a gene. Written as DNA, the CDR3 is TGTGCCAGCAGCCTGGGACAGGGGGGGGGTCCGAACACTGAAGCTTTCTTT. Translation gives CASSLGQGGGPNTEAFF.

The rearrangement joins TRBV27 to TRBJ2-2, with D perhaps being TRBD1 or TRBD2 (5 bases each). Germline assignment: CDR1 MNHEY and CDR2 SMNVEV (reference sequence). The length of the CDR3 is 16 residues. V lost 4 bases, J lost 6 bases, and 18 bases lay in between. The CDR3 protein is CASSSQGLGTAGELFF. DNA of the CDR3: TGTGCCAGCAGTTCTCAAGGTCTGGGGACGGCCGGGGAGCTGTTTTTT.

This clonotype counts as medium-sized (0.01 to 0.1%). V gene TRBV30 combines with J gene TRBJ1-1; D may be TRBD1 (5 bases). Trimming shortened V by 3 bases and J by 4 bases, and 12 bases separated the two germline ends. There are 13 residues in the CDR3. CDR1 and CDR2 from the germline V gene are GTSNPN and SVGIG (reference sequence). The CDR3: CAWRRAGSTEAFF. Written as DNA, the CDR3 is TGTGCCTGGAGGCGGGCAGGGAGCACTGAAGCTTTCTTT.

This clonotype occurred many times. This sequence joins TRBV7-9 and TRBJ2-7; D is undetermined. V lost 5 bases and J lost 3, with 20 bases in between. The CDR3 loop spans 16 amino acids. Germline CDR1 and CDR2: SEHNR and FQNEAQ (reference sequence). DNA of the CDR3: TGTGCCAGCAGCCAATCGGAGATCTCCCTCTACTACGAGCAGTACTTC. Protein: CASSQSEISLYYEQYF. Complete variable domain (other parts from reference TRBV7-9 and TRBJ2-7): DTGVSQNPRHKITKRGQNVTFRCDPISEHNRLYWYRQTLGQGPEFLTYFQNEAQLEKSRLLSDRFSAERPKGSFSTLEIQRTEQGDSAMYLCASSQSEISLYYEQYFGPGTRLTVT.

In its sample, this clonotype was seen many times. V usage is TRBV20-1 and J usage is TRBJ2-3; D may correspond to TRBD1 or TRBD2 (5 bases each). The CDR3 consists of 13 residues. Germline loops: CDR1 DFQATT, CDR2 SNEGSKA (reference sequence). This CDR3 reads CSAQGPNTDTQYF. Written as DNA, the CDR3 is TGCAGCGCCCAGGGACCCAACACAGATACGCAGTATTTT.

A note on this clonotype: A much larger clonotype is one base distant, so this may be a read error. This chain joins TRBV7-9 and TRBJ1-1; D remains ambiguous. The length of the CDR3 is 14 residues. From germline, CDR1 is SEHNR and CDR2 FQNEAQ (reference sequence). The CDR3 region is CASSFQVTNTGAFF. As DNA, the CDR3 is TGTGCCAGCAGCTTTCAGGTGACGAACACTGGAGCTTTCTTT.

This clonotype ranks as medium-sized. The rearrangement joins TRBV11-1 to TRBJ2-5; the D gene could be TRBD1 or TRBD2 (5 bases each). The CDR3 is 12 amino acids. With 8 bases removed from V and 2 bases from J, the gap between germline ends came to 9 bases. The germline V gene encodes CDR1 SGHAT and CDR2 FQDESV (reference sequence). This chain's CDR3 is CASGGWQETQYF. CDR3 in DNA: TGTGCCAGCGGGGGTTGGCAAGAGACCCAGTACTTC.

This clonotype is medium-sized within its sample. J is TRBJ1-5 and V is TRBV27, with 9 bases identical to TRBD1. Germline lookup yields CDR1 MNHEY and CDR2 SMNVEV (reference sequence). CDR3 length: 15 amino acids. Trimming took 8 bases from V and 2 from J; bases not matched to a gene: 7. The CDR3 loop is CASAWTGDGNQPQHF. The CDR3 DNA reads TGTGCCAGCGCCTGGACAGGGGATGGCAATCAGCCCCAGCATTTT.

This clonotype has more than one count but fewer than ten. This chain links TRBV9 with TRBJ2-1; 15 positions agree with TRBD2. CDR3 length: 17 amino acids. Germline V lookup: CDR1 SGDLS, CDR2 YYNGEE. With 4 bases clipped from V and 6 bases from J, the junction kept 8 bases outside the gene matches. In DNA, the CDR3 is TGTGCCAGCAGCCCTCGGGGACTAGCGGGAGGCCCCAATGAGCAGTTCTTC. This gives the protein CASSPRGLAGGPNEQFF.

Notes on this clonotype: A much larger clone is a single base away; this may be a read error. The gene calls are TRBV7-9 and TRBJ2-7; 7 nucleotides line up with TRBD1. The germline gives CDR1 SEHNR, CDR2 FQNEAQ (reference sequence). The V gene end was trimmed by 10 bases and the J gene end by 6 bases; junction bases not matched to a gene: 6. The CDR3 length is 11 residues. CDR3 sequence: CATRQGCEQYF. The DNA for the CDR3 is TGTGCCACCCGACAGGGTTGCGAGCAGTACTTC.

Concerning this clonotype: In this CDR3 the conserved last residue, phenylalanine or tryptophan, is missing, so a read error is likely. V is TRBV6-2 or TRBV6-3 and J is TRBJ2-1; D is perhaps TRBD1 or TRBD2 (5 bases each). CDR3 length equals 14 residues. CDR1 and CDR2 (germline): MNHEY, SVGEGT. The V end was cut by 4 bases, the J end by 2 bases, with 9 bases between. The CDR3 nucleotides are TGTGCCAGCAGTTTGTGGGGACCCTACAATGAGCAGTTCCTC. Translation: CASSLWGPYNEQFL.

With regard to this clonotype: This may be a read error: a much more frequent sequence differs by one nucleotide. This chain connects TRBV12-3 or TRBV12-4 to TRBJ1-5; D unclear. The CDR3 has 15 amino acids. Trimming shortened V by 7 bases and J by 2 bases, and 15 bases separated the two germline ends. CDR3 nucleotide sequence: TGTGCCAGCACCAATGATGCCTATGGCAATCAGCCCCAGCATTTT. It is translated as CASTNDAYGNQPQHF.

This clonotype rates as medium-sized. The chain is built from TRBV4-1 and TRBJ2-3; D not resolved. CDR3 length equals 14 residues. Trimming removed 0 bases from V and 4 bases from J, with 8 bases in between. The germline V gene encodes CDR1 MGHRA and CDR2 YSYEKL. CDR3 DNA sequence: TGCGCCAGCAGCCAAGAAGGCCCTTCAGATACGCAGTATTTT. Translating gives CASSQEGPSDTQYF.

This clonotype has at least ten counts. The chain links TRBV12-3 or TRBV12-4 to TRBJ1-5; 7 bases align to TRBD1. Germline trimming cut 3 bases from V and 5 bases from J; bases unmatched to any gene: 7. The CDR3 has 15 amino acids. The CDR3 DNA reads TGTGCCAGCAGTTTCCGGGACAGTAACCATCAGCCCCAGCATTTT. This codes for CASSFRDSNHQPQHF.

This clonotype is labeled medium-sized. This sequence joins TRBV5-1 and TRBJ2-3, with a weak D call TRBD2 (5 bases). The CDR3 is made up of 15 amino acids. The ends were cut back, 3 bases at V and 2 bases at J, with 13 bases in the middle. Germline CDR1 and CDR2: SGHRS and YFSETQ. Written as DNA, the CDR3 is TGCGCCAGCAGCTACGGACTGTTTCTCACAGATACGCAGTATTTT. It encodes CASSYGLFLTDTQYF.

This clonotype is medium-sized (0.01 to 0.1%) within its sample. This chain links TRBV15 with TRBJ2-3; unclear D gene. This CDR3 spans 14 amino acids. Germline V gene sequence: CDR1 LNHNV, CDR2 YYDKDF (reference sequence). V was shortened by 0 bases and J by 4 bases, with 8 bases between the two germline ends. DNA of the CDR3: TGTGCCACCAGCAGAGATAGCATGGCAGATACGCAGTATTTT. It translates to CATSRDSMADTQYF.

The sample holds many counts of this clonotype. This chain connects TRBV27 to TRBJ1-1; D unresolved. This CDR3 is built from 12 residues. The ends were cut back, 8 bases at V and 4 bases at J, with 11 bases in the middle. From germline, CDR1 is MNHEY and CDR2 SMNVEV (reference sequence). CDR3 sequence reads: CASREGGTEAFF. As DNA, the CDR3 is TGTGCCAGCCGAGAAGGCGGCACTGAAGCTTTCTTT.

This clonotype was observed a single time. A clone one base away is much larger, so this may be a read error. This rearrangement joins TRBV5-1 to TRBJ2-7; 8 nucleotides line up with TRBD2. J gave up 7 bases and V 8 bases, and 20 bases lay outside the gene matches. This CDR3 spans 16 amino acids. Germline CDR1 and CDR2: SGHRS and YFSETQ. The CDR3 DNA is TGCGCCAGTCGCTCTGGCTATAGCGGGAACTTAGGGGAGCAGTACTTC. Protein product: CASRSGYSGNLGEQYF. The full variable domain, rest sourced from reference TRBV5-1 and TRBJ2-7, is KAGVTQTPRYLIKTRGQQVTLSCSPISGHRSVSWYQQTPGQGLQFLFEYFSETQRNKGNFPGRFSGRQFSNSRSEMNVSTLELGDSALYLCASRSGYSGNLGEQYFGPGTRLTVT.